The sequence of this T cell receptor beta chain was determined in a study of shared clonotypes between healthy human individuals. Every immunoSEQ plate was one replicate of a subset's evenly spread DNA. The method was immunoSEQ multiplex PCR; TCRdb's version includes in-frame clones alone and lacks a portion of them. The profile shows around 2.5 million clones, 93% of them singletons. It was into CD45RA+ naive and CD45RA-negative memory subsets that the CD4+ cells were split. Trimming took off 4 bases at V and 5 bases at J, with 8 bases between the two ends. This CDR3 has 12 residues. Germline V gives CDR1 SGHRS, CDR2 YFSETQ.

This TCR was sampled from a man between 18 and 35 years old in good health. Some clones in this sample may be carry-over from other donors' samples. What was sequenced was naive CD4+ T cells from PBMCs. Subset meaning: CD45RA+ positively selected. The chain combines TRBV5-1 with TRBJ2-3; D ambiguous. The CDR3: CASSIDLDTQYF. CDR3 in DNA: TGCGCCAGCAGCATCGACTTAGATACGCAGTATTTT.